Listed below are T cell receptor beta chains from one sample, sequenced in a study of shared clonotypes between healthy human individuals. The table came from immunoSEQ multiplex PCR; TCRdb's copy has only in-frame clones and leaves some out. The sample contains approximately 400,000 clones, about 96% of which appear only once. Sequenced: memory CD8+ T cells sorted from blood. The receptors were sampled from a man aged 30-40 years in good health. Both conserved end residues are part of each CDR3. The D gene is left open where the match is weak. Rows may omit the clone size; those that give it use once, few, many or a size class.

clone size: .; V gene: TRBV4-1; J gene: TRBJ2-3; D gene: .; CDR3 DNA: TGCGCCAGCAGCCAAGTCGTGAGGAGGATCACAGATACGCAGTATTTT; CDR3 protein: CASSQVVRRITDTQYF
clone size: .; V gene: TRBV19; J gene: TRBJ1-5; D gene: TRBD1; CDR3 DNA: TGTGCCAGTACCTGGACAGGGACGAATCAGCCCCAGCATTTT; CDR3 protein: CASTWTGTNQPQHF
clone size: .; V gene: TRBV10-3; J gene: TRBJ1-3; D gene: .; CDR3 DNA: TGTGCCATCAGTGCAGGGGCCGGAAACACCATATATTTT; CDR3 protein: CAISAGAGNTIYF
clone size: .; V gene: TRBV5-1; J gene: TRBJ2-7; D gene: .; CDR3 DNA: TGCGCCAGCAGCTTAACCGGGACCTCCTACGAGCAGTACTTC; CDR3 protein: CASSLTGTSYEQYF
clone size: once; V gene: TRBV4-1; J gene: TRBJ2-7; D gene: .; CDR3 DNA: TGCGCCAGCAGCCAAGTCGGCAGGGACGAGCAGTACTTC; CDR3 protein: CASSQVGRDEQYF
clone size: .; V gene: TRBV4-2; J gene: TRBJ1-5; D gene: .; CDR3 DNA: TGTGCCAGCAGCCACAAAGCCGATAGCAATCAGCCCCAGCATTTT; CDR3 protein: CASSHKADSNQPQHF
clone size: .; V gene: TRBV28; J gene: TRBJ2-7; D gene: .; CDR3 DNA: TGTGCCAGCGAGGGACACGAGCAGTACTTC; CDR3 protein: CASEGHEQYF
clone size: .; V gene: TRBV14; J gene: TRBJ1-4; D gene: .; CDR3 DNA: TGTGCCAGCAGCCCGGGACTGCAACATGAAAAACTGTTTTTT; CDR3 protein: CASSPGLQHEKLFF
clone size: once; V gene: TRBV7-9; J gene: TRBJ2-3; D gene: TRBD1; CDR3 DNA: TGTGCCAGCAGCTTTCAGGGGGCGCAAGCAGATACGCAGTATTTT; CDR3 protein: CASSFQGAQADTQYF
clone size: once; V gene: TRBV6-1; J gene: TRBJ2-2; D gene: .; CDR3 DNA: TGTGCCAGCACCCCACGGTTGGCCGGGGAGCTGTTTTTT; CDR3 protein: CASTPRLAGELFF
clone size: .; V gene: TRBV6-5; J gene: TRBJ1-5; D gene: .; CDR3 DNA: TGTGCCAGCAGTTACGAAGATTGGGTGGGCAATCAGCCCCAGCATTTT; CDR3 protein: CASSYEDWVGNQPQHF
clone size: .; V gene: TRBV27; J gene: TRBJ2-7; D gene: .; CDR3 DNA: TGTGCCAGCAGTTTTGGGGGCTACGAGCAGTACTTC; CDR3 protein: CASSFGGYEQYF
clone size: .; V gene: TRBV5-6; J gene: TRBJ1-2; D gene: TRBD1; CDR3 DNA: TGTGCCAGCAGCTTGACAGGGGGCGGCTACACCTTC; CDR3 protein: CASSLTGGGYTF
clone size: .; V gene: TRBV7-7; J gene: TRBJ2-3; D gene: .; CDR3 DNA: TGTGCTAGCAGCCCGATGGTGTCCACAGATACGCAGTATTTT; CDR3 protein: CASSPMVSTDTQYF
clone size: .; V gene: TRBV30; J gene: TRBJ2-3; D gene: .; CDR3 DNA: TGTGCCTGGAGAAGCGAGTACACAGATACGCAGTATTTT; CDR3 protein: CAWRSEYTDTQYF
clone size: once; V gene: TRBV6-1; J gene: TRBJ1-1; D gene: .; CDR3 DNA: TGTGCCAGCAGTGAAGCTGGGGGTTCGAACACTGAAGCTTTCTTT; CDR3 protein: CASSEAGGSNTEAFF